Listed here are 14 T cell receptor beta chains from one sample, sequenced in a study of T cells after yellow fever vaccination. TCRdb re-called the 5' RACE reads with MiXCR, one entry per CDR3 protein. The sample contains some 350,000 distinct CDR3 sequences, approximately 4% of which appear only once. Sequencing was performed on PBMCs, taken 5 days after the yellow fever booster vaccination. These receptors were obtained from a man aged 18 to 30 who received the YFV17D yellow fever vaccine.

The chain uses TRBV12-3 or TRBV12-4 and TRBJ2-7; 7 bases line up with TRBD1. This CDR3 has 14 amino acids. Germline trimming cut 8 bases from V and 5 bases from J; bases unmatched to any gene: 12. The CDR3 DNA reads TGTGCCAGCGGAAAAAGGATAGGGGGCCACGAGCAGTACTTC. Translation: CASGKRIGGHEQYF.

The sample holds many counts of this clonotype. The chain links TRBV9 to TRBJ2-2; no definite D call. This CDR3 comprises 14 residues. The V gene lost 0 bases and the J gene lost 2 bases, with 5 bases spanning the gap. The germline CDR1 and CDR2 sequences are SGDLS and YYNGEE. This chain's CDR3 is CASSVGPNTGELFF. The CDR3 bases are TGTGCCAGCAGCGTAGGGCCTAACACCGGGGAGCTGTTTTTT.

The V call is TRBV20-1, the J call TRBJ2-7; possible D gene TRBD1, 6 bases. The CDR3 runs 11 residues. Germline V gives CDR1 DFQATT, CDR2 SNEGSKA (reference sequence). V was pared by 3 bases and J by 4 bases, with 7 bases between. DNA of the CDR3: TGCAGTGCTAGTCAGGGGTACGAGCAGTACTTC. Translation gives CSASQGYEQYF.

V gene TRBV7-9 combines with J gene TRBJ2-5; 8 nucleotides line up with TRBD1. The germline V gene encodes CDR1 SEHNR and CDR2 FQNEAQ (reference sequence). Trimming at V came to 2 bases and at J to 4 bases, leaving 9 bases not matched to a gene. This CDR3 has 16 amino acids. This CDR3 is CASSLLRQGARETQYF. In DNA form, the CDR3 reads TGTGCCAGCAGCTTACTGCGGCAGGGGGCTCGAGAGACCCAGTACTTC.

This chain connects TRBV9 to TRBJ1-1, with 8 nucleotides matching TRBD1. CDR1 SGDLS and CDR2 YYNGEE come from the germline V gene. The CDR3 contains 13 residues. V lost 6 bases, J lost 1 base, and 2 bases stayed unmatched. The CDR3 region has the DNA TGTGCCAGCAACGGACAGGGGAACACTGAAGCTTTCTTT. This codes for CASNGQGNTEAFF.

Only a few counts were recorded for this clonotype. The chain links TRBV29-1 to TRBJ2-1; D could derive from TRBD1 or TRBD2 (7 bases each). There are 13 residues in the CDR3. Germline loops: CDR1 SQVTM, CDR2 ANQGSEA. V lost 7 bases and J 8 bases, leaving 18 bases between the germline ends. The CDR3 reads CSARGGSWHEQFF. DNA of the CDR3: TGCAGCGCCAGGGGGGGTAGCTGGCATGAGCAGTTCTTC.

The chain employs TRBV30 and TRBJ2-7, with D possibly TRBD2 on 7 matching bases. Germline V gene lookup returns CDR1 GTSNPN and CDR2 SVGIG (reference sequence). The CDR3 contains 12 residues. Trimming cost V 7 bases and J 3 bases, with 13 bases left between them. DNA for the CDR3: TGTGCCTTTTCAAGGGGGGGCTACGAGCAGTACTTC. Amino acid sequence: CAFSRGGYEQYF.

This clonotype came up many times. This sequence joins TRBV4-3 and TRBJ2-5, with D unresolved. Trimming shortened V by 1 base and J by 5 bases, and 14 bases separated the two germline ends. CDR3 size: 15 residues. Per germline, CDR1 LGHNA and CDR2 YSLEER. Here the CDR3 reads CASSQVSQGKETQYF. The CDR3 DNA sequence: TGCGCCAGCAGCCAAGTTTCTCAAGGAAAGGAGACCCAGTACTTC.

This clonotype was found many times. V usage is TRBV7-2 and J usage is TRBJ2-7, with unresolved D. V was shortened by 4 bases and J by 6 bases, with 46 bases between the two germline ends. CDR3 length: 24 amino acids. CDR1 SGHTA and CDR2 FQGNSA come from the germline V gene. CDR3 sequence (DNA): TGTGCCAGCAGCTCCCGTTTCAGTCCATCTCCGAGCGACCGGTACTCTCGGGTTCATGGCGAGCAGTACTTC. This codes for CASSSRFSPSPSDRYSRVHGEQYF.

This clonotype was detected a few times. This rearrangement joins TRBV14 to TRBJ2-1; 11 bases map to TRBD2. Germline-derived CDR1 and CDR2 are SGHDN and FVKESK. V lost 0 bases and J lost 8; bases outside the gene matches: 9. CDR3 length: 17 amino acids. The CDR3 here is CASSQESGLAGGDEQFF. The DNA for the CDR3 is TGTGCCAGCAGCCAAGAAAGCGGGCTAGCGGGGGGTGATGAGCAGTTCTTC.

There are a few counts of this clonotype. This chain connects TRBV12-1 to TRBJ2-1; the D segment call TRBD2 is taken from the table without a DNA check. TRBV12-1 is a known pseudogene. The CDR3 runs to 15 residues. The CDR3: CASSPGLERNNEQFF. DNA of the CDR3: TGTGCCAGCAGCCCGGGACTAGAAAGAAACAATGAGCAGTTCTTC.

A few counts support this clonotype. The gene calls are TRBV6-6 and TRBJ2-3; D possibly corresponds to TRBD1 (5 bases). From germline, CDR1 is MNHNY and CDR2 SVGAGI (reference sequence). The CDR3 sequence is 14 residues long. V lost 7 bases to trimming and J lost 11 bases, with 22 bases between them. The CDR3 sequence: CASTLQVPSEGQYF. CDR3 nucleotides: TGTGCCAGCACTTTACAGGTTCCCTCGGAAGGGCAGTATTTT.

This clonotype has a handful of counts. The CDR3 region is CAWSTSTGGGEKLFF. In nucleotides, the CDR3 is TGTGCCTGGAGTACGTCGACAGGGGGGGGTGAAAAACTGTTTTTT. The rearrangement joins TRBV30 to TRBJ1-4; 9 nucleotides agree with TRBD1. From germline, CDR1 is GTSNPN and CDR2 SVGIG (reference sequence). CDR3 length equals 15 residues. The V and J ends lost 2 bases and 7 bases, in that order; junction bases with no gene match: 8.

The rearrangement joins TRBV28 to TRBJ2-5, with D possibly TRBD1 on 5 matching bases. From germline, CDR1 is MDHEN and CDR2 SYDVKM. With 6 bases removed from V and 1 base from J, the gap between germline ends came to 12 bases. This CDR3 comprises 14 residues. CDR3 nucleotides: TGTGCCAGCAGCCCGCTCCAGGGCCAAGAGACCCAGTACTTC. The encoded protein is CASSPLQGQETQYF.